This T cell receptor beta chain was sequenced for a study of PD-1 blockade in classical Hodgkin lymphoma (dated by TCRdb to the early 2020s). With respect to the entire study: Nivolumab dosing was 3 mg/kg intravenously every 2 weeks, continuing until either disease progression or unacceptable toxicity. The study used TCR beta sequencing and CyTOF to define a peripheral blood immune signature of response to PD-1 blockade in classical Hodgkin lymphoma. What the research found in general, with its limitations: Trial patients achieving complete response had baseline diversity similar to newly diagnosed patients, whereas partial responders and progressors had significantly lower diversity. Newly diagnosed patients were reported to have lower baseline TCR diversity than healthy donors, and relapsed/refractory patients were reported to have lower baseline TCR diversity still. A significant rise by C4D1 was seen in CD4+ but not CD8+ TCR diversity (p=0.0027 vs p=0.16), with the rise being most apparent in complete responders (p=0.02). Diversity was lower in patients who began nivolumab less than 1 year after ASCT, so these patients were left out of later analyses to avoid confounding by immune reconstitution. The study was limited to a single clinical trial cohort, and causes of repertoire differences, possibly disease activity or prior therapy, remained undefined.

Genomic DNA was extracted with the Qiagen DNeasy kit from unsorted PBMCs and from negatively selected CD4+ and CD8+ fractions. TCR beta CDR3 regions were amplified by immunoSEQ multiplex PCR using primers annealing to V and J segments. Amplification bias was minimized using a synthetic immune receptor repertoire, and residual bias was removed computationally after sequencing. Concerning the study's data processing: Repertoire diversity was quantified as the Shannon entropy index using custom Python scripts. The unsorted, CD4+ and CD8+ repertoires were each analyzed separately, with the exception of combined analyses, where CD4+ and CD8+ sequences were merged in silico. Clonal expansion was defined as at least a 2-fold frequency increase after treatment relative to C1D1, with a pseudocount of 0.5 for undetected baseline clones. Singleton clones were defined as clones with 0 or 1 copy at C1D1, and non-singleton clones were defined as clones with 2 or more copies. Clones expanded in unsorted samples were assigned a CD4+, CD8+ or unknown annotation through matching of protein sequences in sorted samples from the same patient. Wilcoxon tests on paired samples were used to test changes in diversity from C1D1 to C4D1. TCRdb took this table from immuneACCESS and kept in-frame rearrangements with V and J called. Such tables lack part of the clones; where checked against another copy, unresolved V genes explain under half of the gap, and the rest is unexplained. Clone size and V and J calls were adopted from that table, with D and trimming inferred from the DNA. Present in this sample are about 63,000 clones, more than 75% of which were seen just once. The top ten clones comprise around 5% of the sample.

With regard to this clone: Its antigen has not been determined. Per-base qualities were not stored, and no clone one base away is much larger.

The intended sense of this specimen's time point label: cycle 2 day 1 (C2D1) of nivolumab. Relapse after autologous stem cell transplantation had occurred in all trial patients, and cohorts A, B and C were distinguished by prior brentuximab vedotin exposure. A total of 50 to 70 patients with relapsed/refractory classical Hodgkin lymphoma made up the trial cohort, and each patient's best overall response was complete response, partial response or progressive disease. Single-agent nivolumab was administered to trial patients in the multi-cohort phase II CheckMate 205 trial. An independent review committee assessed best overall response by applying the 2007 International Working Group response criteria. Trial PBMCs were collected immediately before nivolumab initiation (C1D1) and during therapy at cycle 2 day 1 and cycle 4 day 1. Peripheral blood was collected in 8 mL Vacutainer Cell Preparation Tubes, from which PBMCs were isolated by centrifugation and then cryopreserved.

The junction carries 11 bases between V and J, which are trimmed by 2 bases and 4 bases respectively. As encoded in the germline V gene, CDR1 is SQVTM while CDR2 is ANQGSEA. Its CDR3 holds 13 amino acids, cysteine through phenylalanine. Only CDR3 DNA is held: 39 bases, read in frame from base 1. The sample consisted of peripheral blood mononuclear cells (PBMCs), taken before the second cycle of nivolumab. The chain is assembled from TRBV29-1 and TRBJ1-2; a tentative D match to TRBD1 spans 5 bases. The receptor was derived from a human donor with classical Hodgkin lymphoma. For the CDR3, the sequence is CSVEKGPAYGYTF. The sequenced DNA: TGCAGCGTTGAAAAGGGGCCCGCCTATGGCTACACCTTC.